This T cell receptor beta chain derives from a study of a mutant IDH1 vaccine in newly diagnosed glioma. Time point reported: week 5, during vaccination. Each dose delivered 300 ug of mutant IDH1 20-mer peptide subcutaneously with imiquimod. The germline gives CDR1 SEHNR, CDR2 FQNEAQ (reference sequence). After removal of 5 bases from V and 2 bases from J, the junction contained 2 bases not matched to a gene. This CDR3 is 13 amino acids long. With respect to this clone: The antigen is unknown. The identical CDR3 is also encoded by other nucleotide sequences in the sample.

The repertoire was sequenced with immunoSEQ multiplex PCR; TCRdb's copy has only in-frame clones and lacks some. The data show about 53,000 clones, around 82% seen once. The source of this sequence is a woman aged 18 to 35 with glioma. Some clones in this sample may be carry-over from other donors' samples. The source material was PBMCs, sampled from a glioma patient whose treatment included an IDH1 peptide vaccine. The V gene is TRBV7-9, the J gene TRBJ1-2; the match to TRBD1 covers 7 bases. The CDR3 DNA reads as TGTGCCAGCAGCCCGGGACAGAACTATGGCTACACCTTC. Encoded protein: CASSPGQNYGYTF. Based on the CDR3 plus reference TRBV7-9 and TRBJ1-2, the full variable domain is DTGVSQNPRHKITKRGQNVTFRCDPISEHNRLYWYRQTLGQGPEFLTYFQNEAQLEKSRLLSDRFSAERPKGSFSTLEIQRTEQGDSAMYLCASSPGQNYGYTFGSGTRLTVV.